This T cell receptor beta chain is from a study of cytomegalovirus exposure and HLA in healthy donors. Study background: A prior analysis found 95 million to 140 million unique TCR beta sequences from 150 million to 200 million T cells. The study's early data release held about 85 million unique TCRs from HLA-typed donors. Broader study findings: It was reportedly the case that the classifier diagnosed cytomegalovirus status with high specificity and sensitivity. A later analysis found that most CMV-associated TCR beta chains appeared HLA-restricted.

A word on this clone: Its antigen is not identified.

Germline V gives CDR1 SGDLS, CDR2 YYNGEE. V lost 2 bases and J lost 0; bases outside the gene matches: 5. The CDR3 consists of 17 residues. 60 Vbeta and 13 Jbeta primers were used in PCR. Profiling relied on immunoSEQ multiplex PCR, and the TCRdb table lists in-frame clones only, not all of them. The sample carries 150,000 or so clones, about three quarters recorded once. The source is a man aged 45-60 years in good health and CMV-seropositive. The V call is TRBV9, the J call TRBJ2-3, with 11 bases fitting TRBD2. Sequences were obtained from PBMCs. CDR3: CASSVRGLADSTDTQYF. CDR3 in DNA: TGTGCCAGCAGCGTTAGGGGACTAGCGGACAGCACAGATACGCAGTATTTT.